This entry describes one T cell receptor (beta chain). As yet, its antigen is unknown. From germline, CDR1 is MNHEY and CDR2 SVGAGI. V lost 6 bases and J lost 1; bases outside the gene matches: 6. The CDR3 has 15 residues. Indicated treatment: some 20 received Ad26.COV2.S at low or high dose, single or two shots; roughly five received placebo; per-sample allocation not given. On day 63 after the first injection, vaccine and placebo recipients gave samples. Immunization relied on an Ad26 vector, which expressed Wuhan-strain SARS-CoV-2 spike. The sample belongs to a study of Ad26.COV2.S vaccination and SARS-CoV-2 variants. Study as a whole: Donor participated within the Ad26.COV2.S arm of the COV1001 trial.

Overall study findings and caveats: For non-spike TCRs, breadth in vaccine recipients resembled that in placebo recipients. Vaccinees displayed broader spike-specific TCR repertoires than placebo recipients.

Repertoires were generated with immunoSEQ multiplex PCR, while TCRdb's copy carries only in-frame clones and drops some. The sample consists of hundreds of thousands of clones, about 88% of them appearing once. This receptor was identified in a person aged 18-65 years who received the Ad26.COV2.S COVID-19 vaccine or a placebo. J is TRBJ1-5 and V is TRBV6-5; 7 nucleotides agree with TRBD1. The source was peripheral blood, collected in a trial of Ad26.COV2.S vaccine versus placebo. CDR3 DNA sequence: TGTGCCAGCAGCCTCCGACAGGGCAGCAATCAGCCCCAGCATTTT. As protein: CASSLRQGSNQPQHF.